One T cell receptor (beta chain) is described in this entry. The CDR3 has 15 residues. The germline gives CDR1 SGDLS, CDR2 YYNGEE. Trimming removed 3 bases from V and 0 bases from J, with 10 bases in between. The sample is drawn from a study of T cells after yellow fever vaccination. The 5'RACE template-switching step produced TCR cDNA and added a universal primer site and UMIs. TCRdb called the 5' RACE reads again in MiXCR, with one record for every CDR3 protein. The sample holds roughly 170,000 distinct CDR3 sequences, about a tenth seen once. Sequenced here: CD8+ T cells sorted from PBMCs, sampled 45 days after the yellow fever booster vaccination. The sequence came from a man between 18 and 35 years old who received the YFV17D yellow fever vaccine. The rearrangement links TRBV9 to TRBJ1-5; no firm D call. CDR3 DNA sequence: TGTGCCAGCAGCGACGATGGCGGTAGCAATCAGCCCCAGCATTTT. It specifies CASSDDGGSNQPQHF.